Presented here are 21 T cell receptor beta chains from one specimen sequenced in a study of type 1 regulatory T cells. Overall study findings and caveats: Compared with non-Tr1 cells, Tr1 cells showed a narrower TCR repertoire.

TCRdb passed the reads through MiXCR, listing each CDR3 protein once. The profile shows a few thousand distinct CDR3 sequences, around 26% of them singletons. These receptors have no known antigen. Sequencing used cultured type 1 regulatory T (Tr1) cells, either the whole culture or a sorted fraction (not recorded which). These receptors were obtained from a human donor in good health.

This clonotype was seen many times. The rearrangement links TRBV2 to TRBJ2-2; TRBD1 matches at 9 bases. Germline values: CDR1 SNHLY, CDR2 FYNNEI. This CDR3 is built from 16 residues. Germline trimming cut 6 bases from V and 6 bases from J; bases unmatched to any gene: 11. CDR3 amino acids: CASSAPGTGKAGELFF. The CDR3 DNA is TGTGCCAGCAGCGCACCCGGGACAGGGAAGGCCGGGGAGCTGTTTTTT.

This clonotype was detected a few times. The chain links TRBV12-3 or TRBV12-4 to TRBJ2-5; 8 nucleotides line up with TRBD2. Losses at the gene ends were 3 bases for V and 4 bases for J; bases not matched to a gene: 10. CDR3 length: 16 amino acids. The DNA of the CDR3 is TGTGCCAGCAGTTTGTTTACCGGGGGGGCCCCAGAGACCCAGTACTTC. Translated: CASSLFTGGAPETQYF.

Comments on this clonotype: A read error may be the cause here, since a much bigger clone is one base away. The chain recombines TRBV5-4 with TRBJ1-2; maybe TRBD1 (6 bases). CDR3 size: 15 residues. Germline V lookup: CDR1 SGHNT, CDR2 YYREEE (reference sequence). Trimming took off 3 bases at V and 5 bases at J, with 17 bases between the two ends. The CDR3 protein is CASSSRTEGGYGYTF. The CDR3 DNA sequence: TGTGCCAGCAGCTCACGGACAGAGGGAGGATATGGCTACACCTTC. The full variable domain, with the rest looked up from reference TRBV5-4 and TRBJ1-2, is ETGVTQSPTHLIKTRGQQVTLRCSSQSGHNTVSWYQQALGQGPQFIFQYYREEENGRGNFPPRFSGLQFPNYSSELNVNALELDDSALYLCASSSRTEGGYGYTFGSGTRLTVV.

This clonotype was observed once. The chain recombines TRBV24-1 with TRBJ2-7, with 7 bases identical to TRBD2. The V segment lost 6 bases and the J segment 3 bases; nucleotides outside the gene matches: 1. Germline V gene lookup returns CDR1 KGHDR and CDR2 SFDVKD. This CDR3 has 12 amino acids. The CDR3 sequence is CATSRGGYEQYF. The CDR3 coding sequence is TGTGCCACCAGTCGCGGGGGCTACGAGCAGTACTTC.

Concerning this clonotype itself: A single base separates this from a much larger clone, so it may be a read error. The chain links TRBV28 to TRBJ1-2; TRBD1 might be the D (5 bases). The CDR3 sequence is 13 residues long. The germline V gene has CDR1 MDHEN and CDR2 SYDVKM. The CDR3 is CASSLTANYGYNF. The CDR3 DNA is TGTGCCAGCAGTTTGACAGCTAACTATGGCTACAACTTC.

This clonotype was counted many times. The chain couples TRBV18 to TRBJ2-7; D may be TRBD1 (5 bases). CDR1 and CDR2 from the germline V gene are KGHSH and LQKENI. This CDR3 is built from 14 residues. Trimming stripped 3 bases from V and 3 bases from J, with 12 bases between. The CDR3 DNA reads as TGTGCCAGCTCACCCACCCAGGGCCACTACGAGCAGTACTTC. Amino acid sequence: CASSPTQGHYEQYF.

The gene calls are TRBV7-9 and TRBJ2-1; 9 bases are shared with TRBD1. With V trimmed by 5 bases and J by 5 bases, 7 bases remained unmatched. CDR3 length: 15 amino acids. Germline V lookup: CDR1 SEHNR, CDR2 FQNEAQ (reference sequence). CDR3 loop: CASSRGQGGNNEQFF. The CDR3 DNA is TGTGCCAGCAGCCGGGGACAGGGAGGTAACAATGAGCAGTTCTTC.

This clonotype was seen a handful of times. The rearrangement joins TRBV5-1 to TRBJ2-3; D might be TRBD1 (5 bases). Germline V gives CDR1 SGHRS, CDR2 YFSETQ. V lost 2 bases, J lost 5 bases, and 12 bases lay in between. This CDR3 has 14 residues. The CDR3 nucleotides are TGCGCCAGCAGCTTTTTAGGGGATTTAGATACGCAGTATTTT. This codes for CASSFLGDLDTQYF.

By frequency in the sample, this clonotype is medium-sized. This chain uses TRBV20-1 with TRBJ2-1; 7 nucleotides line up with TRBD1. Germline V gene data show CDR1 as DFQATT and CDR2 as SNEGSKA (reference sequence). J gave up 0 bases and V 0 bases, and 5 bases lay outside the gene matches. This CDR3 contains 16 residues. DNA of the CDR3: TGCAGTGCTAGAGATCCCGGGACAGTCTCCTACAATGAGCAGTTCTTC. This encodes CSARDPGTVSYNEQFF.

By share of the sample, this clonotype is medium-sized (0.01 to 0.1%). The chain has TRBV7-9 and TRBJ1-1; 8 bases are a match to TRBD1. V was pared by 7 bases and J by 5 bases, with 9 bases of the junction left unmatched. This CDR3 has 14 residues. Germline V gene sequence: CDR1 SEHNR, CDR2 FQNEAQ (reference sequence). CDR3 in amino acids: CASTSDREGTEAFF. The CDR3 DNA is TGTGCCAGCACCTCGGACAGGGAGGGTACTGAAGCTTTCTTT.

The rearrangement joins TRBV7-9 to TRBJ1-1; unclear D gene. This CDR3 has 15 residues. Trimming took off 1 base at V and 2 bases at J, with 11 bases between the two ends. Germline-derived CDR1 and CDR2 are SEHNR and FQNEAQ (reference sequence). This chain's CDR3 is CASSLVNVVNTEAFF. The CDR3 nucleotides are TGTGCCAGCAGCTTAGTGAACGTAGTCAACACTGAAGCTTTCTTT.

This clonotype was seen only a few times. This chain links TRBV11-2 with TRBJ2-7; perhaps TRBD2 as D (6 bases). CDR1 is SGHAT, CDR2 FQNNGV, per germline. The CDR3 runs 15 residues. Trimming removed 7 bases from V and 3 bases from J, with 19 bases in between. CDR3 DNA sequence: TGTGCCAGCAAAACAAACCGGGACTCTTACTACGAGCAGTACTTC. This sequence encodes CASKTNRDSYYEQYF.

The gene calls are TRBV18 and TRBJ2-1; no clear D gene. The germline CDR1 and CDR2 sequences are KGHSH and LQKENI. This CDR3 region has 16 residues. Trimming took off 5 bases at V and 4 bases at J, with 18 bases between the two ends. The CDR3 is CASSSSGPAIYNEQFF. The CDR3 coding sequence is TGTGCCAGCTCATCGTCCGGGCCGGCGATTTACAATGAGCAGTTCTTC.

This clonotype was recorded at least ten times. The chain is built from TRBV12-3 or TRBV12-4 and TRBJ2-1; D not certain. Between the trimmed V and J ends, which lost 8 bases and 6 bases, there was a span of 17 bases. CDR3 length equals 14 residues. Here the CDR3 reads CASSLGSPGNEQFF. CDR3 DNA: TGTGCCAGCTCACTGGGCAGCCCGGGCAATGAGCAGTTCTTC.

This chain connects TRBV28 to TRBJ2-7; D ambiguous. Germline loops: CDR1 MDHEN, CDR2 SYDVKM. The CDR3 is 12 amino acids. V was trimmed by 2 bases and J by 8 bases, leaving 10 bases between them. The CDR3 reads CASSLPVSKQYF. The CDR3 nucleotides are TGTGCCAGCAGTTTACCGGTCTCCAAGCAGTACTTC.

This clonotype was found a few times. The CDR3 DNA reads as TGTGCCAGCAGTTACTCGAGAGGGACTAGCGGTGGGTTCTCCTACGAGCAGTACTTC. The encoded protein is CASSYSRGTSGGFSYEQYF. V is TRBV6-5 and J is TRBJ2-7; TRBD2 matches at 11 bases. V shed 0 bases, J shed 0 bases, and the junction held 10 bases outside the gene matches. The CDR3 totals 19 residues. In germline, CDR1 is MNHEY, CDR2 SVGAGI.

By sample fraction, this clonotype is medium-sized (0.01 to 0.1%). V and J are TRBV20-1 and TRBJ1-5, with 10 bases lining up with TRBD1. Germline lookup yields CDR1 DFQATT and CDR2 SNEGSKA (reference sequence). After removal of 0 bases from V and 2 bases from J, the junction contained 10 bases not matched to a gene. CDR3 size: 18 residues. CDR3 region: CSARDRDRGSLGNQPQHF. CDR3 nucleotides: TGCAGTGCTAGAGATCGGGACAGGGGAAGTTTGGGCAATCAGCCCCAGCATTTT.

In the case of this clonotype: Lacking the conserved final phenylalanine or tryptophan, this CDR3 likely reflects a read error. The chain joins TRBV6-6 to TRBJ1-5; 8 nucleotides match TRBD1. Germline assignment: CDR1 MNHNY and CDR2 SVGAGI (reference sequence). The CDR3 consists of 14 residues. After removal of 5 bases from V and 6 bases from J, the junction contained 6 bases not matched to a gene. The CDR3 nucleotides read TGTGCCAGCAGTCCACAGGGGGTCGGTCAGCCCCAGCATTAT. Its protein is CASSPQGVGQPQHY.

The genes are TRBV5-1 and TRBJ2-2, with unresolved D. This CDR3 is 16 amino acids long. Deletions cut 2 bases from V and 4 bases from J, with 15 bases between. Looked up from germline, CDR1 is SGHRS and CDR2 is YFSETQ. The CDR3 DNA is TGCGCCAGCAGCTTTTCGGTGGGGTATAGCACCGGGGAGCTGTTTTTT. This encodes CASSFSVGYSTGELFF.

The J gene is TRBJ1-2, the V gene TRBV2; 8 bases are shared with TRBD1. This CDR3 is 13 amino acids long. After removal of 6 bases from V and 4 bases from J, the junction contained 4 bases not matched to a gene. The germline V gene encodes CDR1 SNHLY and CDR2 FYNNEI. CDR3 loop: CASSRQGSYGYTF. The CDR3 nucleotides read TGTGCCAGCAGCAGACAGGGGAGCTATGGCTACACCTTC.

This clonotype is medium-sized by share. The CDR3 loop reads CSARRGGPTDTQYF. The CDR3 DNA reads as TGCAGTGCTAGACGGGGGGGCCCTACAGATACGCAGTATTTT. The rearrangement links TRBV20-1 to TRBJ2-3; 8 bases are shared with TRBD2. From germline, CDR1 is DFQATT and CDR2 SNEGSKA (reference sequence). The trim removed 2 bases at V and 3 bases at J, leaving 4 bases unmatched. CDR3 size: 14 residues.